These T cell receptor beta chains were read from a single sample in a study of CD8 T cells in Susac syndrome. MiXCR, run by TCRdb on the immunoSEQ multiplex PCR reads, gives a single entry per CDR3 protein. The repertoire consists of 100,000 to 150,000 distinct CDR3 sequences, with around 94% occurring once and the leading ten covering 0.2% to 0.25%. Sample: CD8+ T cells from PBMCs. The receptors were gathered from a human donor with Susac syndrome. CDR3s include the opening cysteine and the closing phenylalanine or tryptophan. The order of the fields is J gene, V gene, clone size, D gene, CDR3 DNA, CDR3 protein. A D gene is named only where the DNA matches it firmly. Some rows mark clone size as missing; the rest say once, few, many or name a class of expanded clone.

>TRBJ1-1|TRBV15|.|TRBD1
TGTGCCACCAGAGGGACAGAAAACACTGAAGCTTTCTTT
CATRGTENTEAFF
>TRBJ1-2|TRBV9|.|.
TGTGCCAGCAGCGACGGACAGAATGGCTACACCTTC
CASSDGQNGYTF
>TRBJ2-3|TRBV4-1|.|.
TGCGCCAGCAGCCAAGGGGGGACGGGGAGCACAGATACGCAGTATTTT
CASSQGGTGSTDTQYF
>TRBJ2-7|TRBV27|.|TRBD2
TGTGCCAGCAGTTTTGGGACTAACTCCTACGAGCAGTACTTC
CASSFGTNSYEQYF
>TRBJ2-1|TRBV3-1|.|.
TGTGCCAGCAGCCCTGTCCTAGCGAATTACAATGAGCAGTTCTTC
CASSPVLANYNEQFF
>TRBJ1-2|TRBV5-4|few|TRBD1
TGTGCCAGCAGCTTGGGACAGGGGAATGGCTACACCTTC
CASSLGQGNGYTF
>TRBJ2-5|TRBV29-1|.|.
TGCAGCGCCGTCCCCGGGAGGACCCAGTACTTC
CSAVPGRTQYF
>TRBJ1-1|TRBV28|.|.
TGTGCCAGCACCGTGGGCTATAACACTGAAGCTTTCTTT
CASTVGYNTEAFF
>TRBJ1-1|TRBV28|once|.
TGTGCCAGCAGTTTATTGGGGTACACTGAAGCTTTCTTT
CASSLLGYTEAFF
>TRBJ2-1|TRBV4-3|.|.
TGCGCCAGCAGCCAAGAGTCGGGGAACTCCTACAATGAGCAGTTCTTC
CASSQESGNSYNEQFF
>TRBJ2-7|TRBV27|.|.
TGTGCCAGCAGTTTATCCTCAGGGGCCCGGCGTGGCGAGCAGTACTTC
CASSLSSGARRGEQYF
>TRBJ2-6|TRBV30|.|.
TGTGCCTGGAGAACCGGCTCTGGGGCCAACGTCCTGACTTTC
CAWRTGSGANVLTF
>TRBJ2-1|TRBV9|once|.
TGTGCCAGCAGCGATGGGGTTGCGGGCATAAGGCCCTACAATGAGCAGTTCTTC
CASSDGVAGIRPYNEQFF
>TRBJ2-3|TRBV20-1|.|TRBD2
TGCAGTGCTAGACGACTAGCGGGAGGAACCACAGATACGCAGTATTTT
CSARRLAGGTTDTQYF
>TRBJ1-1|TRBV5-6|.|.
TGTGCCAGCAGCCACGAAACAGGCGGCCCTGAAGCTTTCTTT
CASSHETGGPEAFF
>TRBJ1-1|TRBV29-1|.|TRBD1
TGCAGCGTTGAAGAGGGGACAGGGAACACTGAAGCTTTCTTT
CSVEEGTGNTEAFF
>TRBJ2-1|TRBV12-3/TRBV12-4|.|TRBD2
TGTGCCAGCAGTTTACTAGCGGGACCTTCCAATGAGCAGTTCTTC
CASSLLAGPSNEQFF
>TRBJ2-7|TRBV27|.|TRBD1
TGTGCCAGCAGTACCAGGGGGCGATACGAGCAGTACTTC
CASSTRGRYEQYF
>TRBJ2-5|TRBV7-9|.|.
TGTGCCAGCAGCCCCCAAGCCCCAGAGACCCAGTACTTC
CASSPQAPETQYF
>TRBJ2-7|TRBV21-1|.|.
TGTGCCAGCAGCGCATGCTTCGGACACCGCTCCTACGAGCAGTACTTC
CASSACFGHRSYEQYF
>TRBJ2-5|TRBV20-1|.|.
TGCAGTGCTAGAATCGGCAGGCCCCAAGAGACCCAGTACTTC
CSARIGRPQETQYF
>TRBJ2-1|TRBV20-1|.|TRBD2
TGCAGTGCTAGGGGTCTAGCGGGGTCCAATGAGCAGTTCTTC
CSARGLAGSNEQFF
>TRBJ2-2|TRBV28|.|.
TGTGCCAGCAGTCCCGCCCGGCCCGGGGAGCTGTTTTTT
CASSPARPGELFF
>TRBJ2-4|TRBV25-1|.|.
TGTGCCAGCAGTGGAGACGGGGGAGGCGGGGTAGCCAAAAACATTCAGTACTTC
CASSGDGGGGVAKNIQYF